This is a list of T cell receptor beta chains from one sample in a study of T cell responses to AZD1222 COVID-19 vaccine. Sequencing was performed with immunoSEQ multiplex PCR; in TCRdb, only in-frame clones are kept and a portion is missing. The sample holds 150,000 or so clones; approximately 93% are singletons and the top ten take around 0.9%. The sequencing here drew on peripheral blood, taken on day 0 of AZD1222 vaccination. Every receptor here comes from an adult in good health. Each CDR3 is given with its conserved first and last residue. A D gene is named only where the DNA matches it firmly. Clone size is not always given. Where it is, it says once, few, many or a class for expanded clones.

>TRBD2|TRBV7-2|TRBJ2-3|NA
TGTGCCAGCAGCTTGATGCTAGCGGGGGCCCCTGGCACAGATACGCAGTATTTT
CASSLMLAGAPGTDTQYF
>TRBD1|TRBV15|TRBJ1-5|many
TGTGCCACCAGCTCCACCGCCGCGACAGGGAATCAGCCCCAGCATTTT
CATSSTAATGNQPQHF
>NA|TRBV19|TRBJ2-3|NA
TGTGCCAGTAGCATCAAAACGGGGGGCCGGACAGATACGCAGTATTTT
CASSIKTGGRTDTQYF
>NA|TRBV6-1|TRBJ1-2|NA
TGTGCCAGCAGTGAAGGATTCGGCGGCTACACCTTC
CASSEGFGGYTF
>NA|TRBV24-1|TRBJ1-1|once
TGTGCCACTTCTACCGGCGGGGGAGAGGCTGAAGCTTTCTTT
CATSTGGGEAEAFF
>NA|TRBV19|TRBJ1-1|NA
TGTGCCAGTAGTATAGGAAGGTGGACTCTTGGGGACACTGAAGCTTTCTTT
CASSIGRWTLGDTEAFF
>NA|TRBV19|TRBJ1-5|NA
TGTGCCAGTAGTCGGTCAGCCTGGGGCAATCAGCCCCAGCATTTT
CASSRSAWGNQPQHF
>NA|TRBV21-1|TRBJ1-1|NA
TGTGCCAGCAGCATCCGGGCTCCCGGGGGGGTTACTGAAGCTTTCTTT
CASSIRAPGGVTEAFF
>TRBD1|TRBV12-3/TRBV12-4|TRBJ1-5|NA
TGTGCCAGCACCCCAGGGGGCGGGCAGCCCCAGCATTTT
CASTPGGGQPQHF
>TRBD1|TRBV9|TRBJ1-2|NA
TGTGCCAGCAGCCCGGGACAGGGGGGTCGATATGGCTACACCTTC
CASSPGQGGRYGYTF
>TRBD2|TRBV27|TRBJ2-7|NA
TGTGCCAGCAGTTTGCGGGGGGGTCGCTACGAGCAGTACTTC
CASSLRGGRYEQYF
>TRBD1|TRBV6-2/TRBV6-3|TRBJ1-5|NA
TGTGCCAGCAGCAGGACAGGGGCCGACGGTCAGCCCCAGCATTTT
CASSRTGADGQPQHF
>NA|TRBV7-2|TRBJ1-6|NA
TGTGCCAGCAGCTTAGCGGGGGGGTCACCCCTCCACTTT
CASSLAGGSPLHF
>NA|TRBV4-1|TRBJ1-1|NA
TGCGCCAGCAGCTCCGATCGTGGGGGGAGTGAAGCTTTCTTT
CASSSDRGGSEAFF
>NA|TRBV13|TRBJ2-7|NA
TGTGCCAGCAGCGCAGGACAGAACCCCTCCTACGAGCAGTACTTC
CASSAGQNPSYEQYF
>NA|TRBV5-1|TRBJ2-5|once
TGCGCCAGCAGCTTTTCAGGCGAGACCCAGTACTTC
CASSFSGETQYF
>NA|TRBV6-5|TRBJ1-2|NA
TGTGCCAGCACCTCATGGAGGGCAGGCTACACCTTC
CASTSWRAGYTF
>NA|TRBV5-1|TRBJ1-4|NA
TGCGCCAGCAGCTTGGACAGCTATAATGAAAAACTGTTTTTT
CASSLDSYNEKLFF
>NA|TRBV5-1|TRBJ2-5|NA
TGCGCCAGCAGCCCACGGCCCGGGCAAGAGACCCAGTACTTC
CASSPRPGQETQYF
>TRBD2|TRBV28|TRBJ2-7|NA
TGTGCCAGCAGTTCCCCGGGGATAGCGGGCGACGAGCAGTACTTC
CASSSPGIAGDEQYF
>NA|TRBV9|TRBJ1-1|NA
TGTGCCAGCAGCCGGGGGTTTGCGAACACTGAAGCTTTCTTT
CASSRGFANTEAFF
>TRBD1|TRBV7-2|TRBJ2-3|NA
TGTGCCAGCAGCTTAGAAATAGGGACAGGGTTTGCAGATACGCAGTATTTT
CASSLEIGTGFADTQYF
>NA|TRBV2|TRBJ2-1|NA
TGTGCCAGCACCATTGGGCCGGAGTCCTTTTACAATGAGCAGTTCTTC
CASTIGPESFYNEQFF
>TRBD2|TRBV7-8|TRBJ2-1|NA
TGTGCCAGCAGCGGGACTAGCGGGGGGTGGAGCTCCTACAATGAGCAGTTCTTC
CASSGTSGGWSSYNEQFF
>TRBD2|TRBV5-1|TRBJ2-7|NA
TGCGCCAGCAGCTTGGCTACGGCTAGCGGGGGTTACGAGCAGTACTTC
CASSLATASGGYEQYF
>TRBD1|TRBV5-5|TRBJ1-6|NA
TGTGCCAGCAGCTCTACAGGGGAGCTCGCATCACCCCTCCACTTT
CASSSTGELASPLHF
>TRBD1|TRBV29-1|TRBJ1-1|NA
TGCAGCGTTGGTTGGACAGGGAACACTGAAGCTTTCTTT
CSVGWTGNTEAFF
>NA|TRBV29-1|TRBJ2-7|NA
TGCAGCGTTGAACAGGGTTCATCCTACGAGCAGTACTTC
CSVEQGSSYEQYF
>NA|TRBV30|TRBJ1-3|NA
TGTGCCTGCACCTACAGGGATGGAAACACCATATATTTT
CACTYRDGNTIYF
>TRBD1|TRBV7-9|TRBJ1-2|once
TGTGCCAGCAGCCCCGGGACAGCAGCTTATGGCTACACCTTC
CASSPGTAAYGYTF
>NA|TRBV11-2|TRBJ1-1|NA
TGTGCCAGCAGTTTCACAGGGAAAACTGAAGCTTTCTTT
CASSFTGKTEAFF
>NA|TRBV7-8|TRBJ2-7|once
TGTGCCAGCAGCTTGGGACCCGGAACCTACGAGCAGTACTTC
CASSLGPGTYEQYF
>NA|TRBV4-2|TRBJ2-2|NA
TGTGCCAGCAGCCAAGATTCAGTTTTTAGGGGTAGTATGGCCGGGGAGCTGTTTTTT
CASSQDSVFRGSMAGELFF
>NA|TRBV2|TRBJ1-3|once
TGTGCCACCAAACGTGGCAGGGGTGGAAACACCATATATTTT
CATKRGRGGNTIYF
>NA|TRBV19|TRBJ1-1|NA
TGTGCCACCTCCCCCGGTCCGGGTGGCACTGAAGCTTTCTTT
CATSPGPGGTEAFF
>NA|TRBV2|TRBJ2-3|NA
TGTGCCAGCAGTGACCTGATTAGCACAGATACGCAGTATTTT
CASSDLISTDTQYF
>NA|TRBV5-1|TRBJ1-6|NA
TGCGCCAGCAGCTTGTGGGGCCAAGTCCCGGGTGGATCGAATTCACCCCTCCACTTT
CASSLWGQVPGGSNSPLHF
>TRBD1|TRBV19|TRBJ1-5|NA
TGTGCCAGTACTCTCTACGGGACAGGGGGCGTTCAGCCCCAGCATTTT
CASTLYGTGGVQPQHF
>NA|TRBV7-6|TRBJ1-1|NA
TGTGCCAGCAGCATTGCCCCGGGACAAGAAGTGAACACTGAAGCTTTCTTT
CASSIAPGQEVNTEAFF
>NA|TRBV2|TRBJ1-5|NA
TGTGCCAGCAGTCTCGACCAGCCCGGTCAGCCCCAGCATTTT
CASSLDQPGQPQHF
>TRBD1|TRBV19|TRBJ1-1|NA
TGTGCCAGTAGTCTTGGACAGGGGGCATATGGGACTGAAGCTTTCTTT
CASSLGQGAYGTEAFF
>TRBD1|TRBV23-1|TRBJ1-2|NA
TGCGCCAGCGGCGGGGGGACAGCGAATTCCTATGGCTACACCTTC
CASGGGTANSYGYTF
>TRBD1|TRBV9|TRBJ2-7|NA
TGTGCCAGCAGCTACCGGGACAGGGGTCGCGAGCAGTACTTC
CASSYRDRGREQYF
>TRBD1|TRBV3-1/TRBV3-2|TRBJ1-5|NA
TGTGCCAGCAGCCTACAGGGGAATCAGCCCCAGCATTTT
CASSLQGNQPQHF
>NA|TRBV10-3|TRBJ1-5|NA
TGTGCCATCAGTGAGTCTCAGGGGAGTTTCCAGCCCCAGCATTTT
CAISESQGSFQPQHF
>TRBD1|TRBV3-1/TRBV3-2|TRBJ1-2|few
TGTGCCAGCAGCCAACCTGATCCGGGACAGAACTATGGCTACACCTTC
CASSQPDPGQNYGYTF
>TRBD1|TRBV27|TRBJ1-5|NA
TGTGCCAGCAGTTTAATTGGACAGGGGGTTAATCAGCCCCAGCATTTT
CASSLIGQGVNQPQHF
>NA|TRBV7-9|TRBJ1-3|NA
TGTGCCAGCAGCTTAGTCAGCTCTGGAAACACCATATATTTT
CASSLVSSGNTIYF
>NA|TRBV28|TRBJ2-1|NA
TGTGCCAGCAGCCCGGCGATAGGCAATGAGCAGTTCTTC
CASSPAIGNEQFF
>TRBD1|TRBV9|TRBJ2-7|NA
TGTGCCAGCAGCAGTACAGGGGAACCGTCCTACGAGCAGTACTTC
CASSSTGEPSYEQYF
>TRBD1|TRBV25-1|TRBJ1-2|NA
TGTGCCAGCAGCCTTCGGACAGGGGATGGCTACACCTTC
CASSLRTGDGYTF
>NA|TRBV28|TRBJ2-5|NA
TGTGCCAGCAGTCCGGCATCCACTCAAGAGACCCAGTACTTC
CASSPASTQETQYF
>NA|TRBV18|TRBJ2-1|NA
TGTGCCAGCTCACCTGGGGACTCCTACAATGAGCAGTTCTTC
CASSPGDSYNEQFF